This passage covers 32 T cell receptor beta chains from one sample sequenced in a study of T cells in women clearing cervical HPV infection. Only in-frame clones appear in the TCRdb table, and some are missing; sequencing was by immunoSEQ multiplex PCR. This sample's clone table lists about 30,000 clones. Sequencing was done on a sample of blood buffy coat. The receptors shown here come from a woman aged 18 to 75 with a cervical HPV16 infection that either progressed to CIN3+ or cleared (not recorded which).

As regards this clone: The sequenced fragment ends 3 residues before the CDR3 boundary, so the rest is inferred from the germline J gene. The rearrangement joins TRBV2 to TRBJ2-1; 14 bases map to TRBD2. Germline-derived CDR1 and CDR2 are SNHLY and FYNNEI. The CDR3 is 19 residues long. J was trimmed by 2 bases and V by 2 bases; bases with no gene match: 8. The CDR3 sequence is CASSEPARTSGGTYNEQFF. CDR3 DNA (partial): TGTGCCAGCAGTGAACCGGCCCGGACTAGCGGGGGGACCTACAATGAG. Using reference TRBV2 and TRBJ2-1 for the parts outside the CDR3, the full variable domain is EPEVTQTPSHQVTQMGQEVILRCVPISNHLYFYWYRQILGQKVEFLVSFYNNEISEKSEIFDDQFSVERPDGSNFTLKIRSTKLEDSAMYFCASSEPARTSGGTYNEQFFGPGTRLTVL.

On this clone itself: The read ends 3 residues shy of where the CDR3 ends; the end is completed using the germline J gene. The V gene is TRBV20-1, the J gene TRBJ2-3; TRBD2 matches 11 bases. The trim removed 1 base at V and 5 bases at J, leaving 8 bases unmatched. This CDR3 comprises 16 residues. Germline CDR1 is DFQATT and CDR2 is SNEGSKA (reference sequence). The covered CDR3 bases are TGCAGTGCTAGAGCGAGTAGCGGGAGGGCGGTAGATACG. Protein sequence: CSARASSGRAVDT. The entire CDR3 is CSARASSGRAVDTQYF.

In the case of this clone: The CDR3 end is not reached by the read, which stops 3 residues before it; the germline J gene fills it in. The chain uses TRBV19 and TRBJ2-7; tentatively, D is TRBD1 (5 bases). V lost 5 bases and J 1 base, leaving 12 bases between the germline ends. Germline V CDR1 and CDR2: LNHDA, SQIVND (reference sequence). This CDR3 contains 14 residues. CDR3 sequence reads: CASSPSTVSYEQYF. The covered CDR3 bases are TGTGCCAGTAGTCCGTCGACAGTGTCCTACGAG.

As concerns this clone: Read sequence stops 3 residues before the CDR3 end, and the germline J gene provides the missing end. The rearrangement links TRBV5-1 to TRBJ2-4, with 10 bases fitting TRBD1. V lost 0 bases, J lost 8 bases, and 5 bases stayed unmatched. Germline values: CDR1 SGHRS, CDR2 YFSETQ. The CDR3 spans 15 residues. CDR3 sequence: CASSLEGQGTDIQYF. Partial CDR3 DNA: TGCGCCAGCAGCTTGGAGGGACAGGGGACGGACATT.

A remark on this clone: The read finishes 3 residues shy of the CDR3 end, and the germline J gene is used to complete it. The V call is TRBV6-2 or TRBV6-3, the J call TRBJ1-5; D is unresolved. Germline CDR1 and CDR2: MNHEY and SVGEGT. The CDR3 loop spans 13 amino acids. The CDR3 DNA, read in part, is TGTGCCAGCAGTCTTACTAGCGGGAGCCCC. Its translation: CASSLTSGSP. The CDR3 as a whole reads CASSLTSGSPQHF.

Comment on this clone: The CDR3 end lies 3 residues beyond the end of the read and is filled in from the germline J gene. The rearrangement uses TRBV20-1 and TRBJ2-6, with D tentatively TRBD2 (6 bases). The length of the CDR3 is 15 residues. The V gene's germline CDR1 is DFQATT and CDR2 SNEGSKA (reference sequence). V lost 6 bases and J 0 bases, leaving 12 bases between the germline ends. The CDR3 spells CSAGDSRSGANVLTF. Partial CDR3 DNA: TGCAGTGCGGGGGACTCCCGCTCTGGGGCCAACGTC.

Note on this clone: The sequence runs out 3 residues before the end of the CDR3; the remainder is reconstructed from the germline J gene. The chain uses TRBV12-3 or TRBV12-4 and TRBJ2-7; D is possibly TRBD1 (6 bases). The CDR3 has 14 amino acids. V shed 3 bases and J shed 2 bases, with 11 bases lying between them. Here the CDR3 reads CASSFGQGTYEQYF. CDR3 DNA (partial): TGTGCCAGCAGTTTCGGTCAGGGGACCTACGAG.

For this clone: The DNA ends 3 residues before the CDR3 does, and the rest of the CDR3 is filled in from the germline J gene. The chain employs TRBV5-1 and TRBJ1-3; TRBD1 agrees at 7 bases. Germline CDR1 is SGHRS and CDR2 is YFSETQ. With V trimmed by 9 bases and J by 2 bases, 11 bases remained unmatched. This CDR3 is built from 15 residues. The CDR3 here is CATRTGPSTGNTIYF. Partial CDR3 DNA: TGCGCCACCCGGACAGGCCCTTCTACTGGAAACACC. Full variable domain (missing parts from reference TRBV5-1 and TRBJ1-3): KAGVTQTPRYLIKTRGQQVTLSCSPISGHRSVSWYQQTPGQGLQFLFEYFSETQRNKGNFPGRFSGRQFSNSRSEMNVSTLELGDSALYLCATRTGPSTGNTIYFGEGSWLTVV.

To note about this clone: The CDR3 end falls 3 residues outside the read, so it is completed with the germline J gene. This sequence joins TRBV6-2 or TRBV6-3 and TRBJ2-2, with TRBD2 matching over 11 bases. V lost 7 bases to trimming and J lost 4 bases; unmatched junction nucleotides: 11. CDR3 length equals 17 residues. Per the germline V gene, CDR1 is MNHEY and CDR2 is SVGEGT. The CDR3 is CASTKGLAGGGTGELFF. The sequenced part of the CDR3 DNA is TGTGCCAGCACAAAAGGTCTAGCGGGAGGAGGCACCGGGGAG.

With regard to this clone: The read halts 3 residues ahead of the CDR3 end, with the missing end drawn from the germline J gene. J is TRBJ2-3 and V is TRBV2; 9 bases are shared with TRBD1. Germline V gene sequence: CDR1 SNHLY, CDR2 FYNNEI. J gave up 0 bases and V 6 bases, and 7 bases lay outside the gene matches. The CDR3 covers 16 residues. The chain's CDR3 is CASRGGGTGSTDTQYF. The CDR3 DNA, read in part, is TGTGCCAGCAGGGGAGGGGGGACAGGGAGCACAGATACG.

On this clone itself: The observed sequence ends 3 residues before the CDR3 terminus, with the missing tail filled in from the germline J gene. V is TRBV5-4 and J is TRBJ2-5; a weak D match, TRBD2 (7 bases). The germline V gene has CDR1 SGHNT and CDR2 YYREEE (reference sequence). This CDR3 contains 14 residues. The germline V and J ends were trimmed by 1 base and 2 bases, with 9 bases remaining between them. The CDR3 sequence: CASSLKGGQETQYF. The sequenced part of the CDR3 DNA is TGTGCCAGCAGCTTGAAGGGGGGGCAAGAGACC.

CDR3 sequence: CASSVILAGGELFF. The sequenced CDR3 bases are TGTGCCAGTAGTGTGATACTAGCAGGCGGGGAG. V gene TRBV19 combines with J gene TRBJ2-2, with D maybe TRBD2 (6 bases). The read terminates 3 residues ahead of where the CDR3 ends, so the germline J gene completes it. The CDR3 covers 14 residues. Germline V CDR1 and CDR2: LNHDA, SQIVND (reference sequence). Trimming took 5 bases from V and 7 from J, leaving 14 bases between them.

Turning to this clone: The read gets to within 3 residues of the CDR3 end, and the germline J gene fills in the rest. The chain links TRBV19 to TRBJ1-2, with 7 nucleotides matching TRBD1. This CDR3 comprises 13 residues. Germline assignment: CDR1 LNHDA and CDR2 SQIVND (reference sequence). The sequenced part of the CDR3 DNA is TGTGCCACCGACAGGGCCTCCTACAATGAC. It yields the protein CATDRASYND. The full-length CDR3 reads as CATDRASYNDYTF.

A note on this clone: The observed sequence ends 3 residues before the CDR3 terminus, with the missing tail filled in from the germline J gene. This chain links TRBV2 with TRBJ2-4, with 9 bases fitting TRBD1. V was clipped by 6 bases and J by 4 bases; unmatched bases: 1. The CDR3 spans 13 residues. Per the germline V gene, CDR1 is SNHLY and CDR2 is FYNNEI. CDR3 bases read: TGTGCCAGCAGAGGGACAGGGAAAAACATT. Translating it yields CASRGTGKNI. The entire CDR3 sequence reads CASRGTGKNIQYF. The variable domain in full, completed from reference TRBV2 and TRBJ2-4, reads EPEVTQTPSHQVTQMGQEVILRCVPISNHLYFYWYRQILGQKVEFLVSFYNNEISEKSEIFDDQFSVERPDGSNFTLKIRSTKLEDSAMYFCASRGTGKNIQYFGAGTRLSVL.

As to this clone: The read gets to within 3 residues of the CDR3 end, and the germline J gene fills in the rest. The chain recombines TRBV19 with TRBJ1-2; D may be TRBD1 (5 bases). Germline CDR1 is LNHDA and CDR2 is SQIVND (reference sequence). The CDR3 covers 13 residues. CDR3 residues: CASSPAGTRGYTF. The CDR3 DNA, read in part, is TGTGCCAGTAGTCCCGCGGGGACGAGGGGC.

Comments on this clone: The read is 3 residues too short to cover the CDR3 end, so that end is filled in from the germline J gene. The chain carries TRBV5-6 and TRBJ2-7; D is uncertain. Germline V gene data show CDR1 as SGHDT and CDR2 as YYEEEE. V lost 2 bases and J 0 bases, leaving 9 bases between the germline ends. The CDR3 covers 14 residues. The CDR3 protein is CASSFFSSSYEQYF. The sequenced part of the CDR3 DNA is TGTGCCAGCAGCTTCTTCTCCAGCTCCTACGAG.

As concerns this clone: The CDR3 end falls 3 residues outside the read, so it is completed with the germline J gene. The chain links TRBV13 to TRBJ2-7; perhaps TRBD2 as D (6 bases). The CDR3 contains 15 residues. The germline V gene encodes CDR1 PRHDT and CDR2 FYEKMQ (reference sequence). The V gene lost 0 bases and the J gene lost 6 bases, with 15 bases spanning the gap. The sequenced CDR3 bases are TGTGCCAGCAGCTTAGGCGGGGGAGCAGGAATCGAG. Translated, it gives CASSLGGGAGIE. The entire CDR3 protein is CASSLGGGAGIEQYF.

Remarks on this clone: The read falls 3 residues short of the CDR3 end, and the missing part is taken from the germline J gene. The chain uses TRBV20-1 and TRBJ1-5, with D possibly matching TRBD1 (6 bases). V was cut by 4 bases and J by 5 bases, with 24 bases left in between. Germline values: CDR1 DFQATT, CDR2 SNEGSKA (reference sequence). CDR3 length: 17 amino acids. The CDR3 DNA, read in part, is TGCAGTGCTAAGAAGGATGCGGGGGGGGCCGGGGATCAGCCC. Its protein product is CSAKKDAGGAGDQP. The whole CDR3 sequence reads CSAKKDAGGAGDQPQHF.

Turning to this clone: The read stops 3 residues short of the end of the CDR3; the missing end is completed from the germline J gene. The chain recombines TRBV19 with TRBJ2-3; D is perhaps TRBD2 (5 bases). V dropped 6 bases and J dropped 1 base, with 5 bases sitting between them. Looked up from germline, CDR1 is LNHDA and CDR2 is SQIVND (reference sequence). The CDR3 covers 12 residues. The chain's CDR3 is CASRRGTDTQYF. The part of the CDR3 DNA that was read is TGTGCCAGTAGGCGGGGCACAGATACG. Full variable domain (outside the CDR3, taken from reference TRBV19 and TRBJ2-3): DGGITQSPKYLFRKEGQNVTLSCEQNLNHDAMYWYRQDPGQGLRLIYYSQIVNDFQKGDIAEGYSVSREKKESFPLTVTSAQKNPTAFYLCASRRGTDTQYFGPGTRLTVL.

Concerning this clone: The sequence runs out 3 residues before the end of the CDR3; the remainder is reconstructed from the germline J gene. The chain uses TRBV7-1 and TRBJ2-2; TRBD1 might be the D (6 bases). TRBV7-1 is an open reading frame whose function is uncertain. This CDR3 comprises 20 residues. The sequenced CDR3 bases are TGTGCCAGCAGCTCTAAACAGGTCCACAGGGACGATTCGACTAATGAAAAG. Translating it yields CASSSKQVHRDDSTNEK. The full CDR3 protein is CASSSKQVHRDDSTNEKLFF.

On this clone: Read coverage stops 3 residues before the CDR3 terminus; the germline J gene supplies the remainder. V is TRBV7-6 and J is TRBJ2-7, with a weak D call TRBD2 (5 bases). The CDR3 extends over 16 amino acids. Trimming removed 2 bases from V and 4 bases from J, with 18 bases in between. Germline CDR1 reads SGHVS; CDR2 reads FNYEAQ. The CDR3 spells CASSLSRSSSGYEQYF. The part of the CDR3 DNA that was read is TGTGCCAGCAGCTTAAGTCGGAGTTCCTCGGGGTACGAG.

A note on this clone: The read gets to within 3 residues of the CDR3 end, and the germline J gene fills in the rest. V is TRBV6-8 and J is TRBJ2-5, with D perhaps matching TRBD1 (5 bases). The CDR3 is 19 residues long. Between the trimmed V and J ends, which lost 8 bases and 4 bases, there was a span of 32 bases. The germline gives CDR1 MNHGY, CDR2 SAAAGT. The CDR3 sequence is CASVKSREKHGELVETQYF. The sequenced part of the CDR3 DNA is TGTGCCAGCGTGAAGAGCAGGGAAAAGCACGGCGAGTTAGTAGAGACC.

With respect to this clone: The CDR3 is cut off 3 residues early in the read; its end comes from the germline J gene. The rearrangement uses TRBV19 and TRBJ2-2, with 8 bases lining up with TRBD2. Looked up from germline, CDR1 is LNHDA and CDR2 is SQIVND (reference sequence). This CDR3 contains 16 residues. V was clipped by 4 bases and J by 3 bases; unmatched bases: 7. The CDR3 protein is CASSTLAGGYTGELFF. Incomplete CDR3 DNA: TGTGCCAGTAGTACCCTGGCGGGGGGTTACACCGGGGAG.

A remark on this clone: The CDR3 extends 3 residues past the end of the read, so its final part is completed from the germline J gene. The rearrangement uses TRBV18 and TRBJ2-4, with D possibly TRBD1 on 6 matching bases. Germline V gene lookup returns CDR1 KGHSH and CDR2 LQKENI. This CDR3 spans 14 amino acids. CDR3 DNA, as far as it was read: TGTGCCAGCTCATCTCAAGGGGGAGATCAGCCT. Its translation: CASSSQGGDQP. The full CDR3 sequence reads CASSSQGGDQPQYF.

In the case of this clone: The read comes to an end 3 residues before the CDR3 does, leaving the germline J gene to fill in the end. This rearrangement joins TRBV29-1 to TRBJ2-7; TRBD2 is a possible D gene (5 bases). CDR3 length: 14 residues. Germline V gives CDR1 SQVTM, CDR2 ANQGSEA. V lost 7 bases to trimming and J lost 1 base, with 17 bases between them. CDR3 loop: CSALGQAGSYEQYF. The DNA read from the CDR3 is TGCAGCGCACTAGGGCAGGCTGGGTCCTACGAG.

On this clone itself: Coverage ceases 3 residues before the CDR3 finishes, and the germline J gene fills in the end. The chain couples TRBV19 to TRBJ2-3, with D unresolved. From germline, CDR1 is LNHDA and CDR2 SQIVND (reference sequence). The CDR3 is made up of 14 amino acids. This CDR3 is CASSSRDWQETQYF. The CDR3 DNA, read in part, is TGTGCCAGTAGTTCCCGAGACTGGCAAGAGACG. The whole variable domain, remainder taken from reference TRBV19 and TRBJ2-3, is DGGITQSPKYLFRKEGQNVTLSCEQNLNHDAMYWYRQDPGQGLRLIYYSQIVNDFQKGDIAEGYSVSREKKESFPLTVTSAQKNPTAFYLCASSSRDWQETQYFGPGTRLTVL.

A note on this clone: From the germline J gene comes the end of the CDR3, since the read stops 3 residues before it. The rearrangement links TRBV29-1 to TRBJ1-4, with unresolved D. V was cut by 7 bases and J by 6 bases, with 12 bases left in between. The CDR3 is 12 amino acids. Germline V gives CDR1 SQVTM, CDR2 ANQGSEA. Partial CDR3 DNA: TGCAGCGCCCATCTGGCCGATGAAAAA. This encodes CSAHLADEK. The whole CDR3 region reads CSAHLADEKLFF.

Of note for this clone: The CDR3 end falls 3 residues outside the read, so it is completed with the germline J gene. The chain links TRBV19 to TRBJ2-2; 8 nucleotides match TRBD1. CDR1 and CDR2 from the germline V gene are LNHDA and SQIVND (reference sequence). This CDR3 is 18 amino acids long. CDR3 bases read: TGTGCCAGTACCAAGGGACAGGCCATGAGGGTGGGGGCCAACGTG. Translation: CASTKGQAMRVGANV. The complete CDR3 protein is CASTKGQAMRVGANVLFF.

About this clone itself: The read is 3 residues too short to cover the CDR3 end, so that end is filled in from the germline J gene. The rearrangement joins TRBV10-1 to TRBJ2-7, with D maybe TRBD2 (5 bases). The germline V gene has CDR1 WNHNN and CDR2 SYGVQD (reference sequence). This CDR3 has 14 amino acids. The V gene lost 10 bases and the J gene lost 5 bases, with 21 bases spanning the gap. The CDR3: CATSPSGGWDEQYF. The sequenced part of the CDR3 DNA is TGCGCCACCTCCCCCTCAGGAGGCTGGGACGAG.

Regarding this clone: Read data end 3 residues before the CDR3 end; the end is taken from the germline J gene. The chain joins TRBV2 to TRBJ2-5, with 9 bases that match TRBD1. With V trimmed by 5 bases and J by 2 bases, 3 bases remained unmatched. There are 14 residues in the CDR3. Germline loops: CDR1 SNHLY, CDR2 FYNNEI. The sequenced part of the CDR3 DNA is TGTGCCAGCAGTCCGGGACAGGGACAAGAGACC. It is translated as CASSPGQGQET. The CDR3 in its entirety is CASSPGQGQETQYF.

Comment on this clone: The read halts 3 residues ahead of the CDR3 end, with the missing end drawn from the germline J gene. The chain has TRBV5-5 and TRBJ2-2; 9 bases map to TRBD1. The CDR3 has 15 residues. V lost 2 bases and J lost 3; bases outside the gene matches: 2. Germline V CDR1 and CDR2: SGHKS, YYEKEE (reference sequence). CDR3 amino acids: CASSFWTGDTGELFF. The part of the CDR3 DNA that was read is TGTGCCAGCAGCTTCTGGACAGGGGACACCGGGGAG.

Concerning this clone: The sequence runs out 3 residues before the end of the CDR3; the remainder is reconstructed from the germline J gene. The chain recombines TRBV5-1 with TRBJ2-1, with a possible D match to TRBD2 (6 bases). Between the trimmed V and J ends, which lost 5 bases and 7 bases, there was a span of 16 bases. The CDR3 is made up of 14 amino acids. CDR1 is SGHRS, CDR2 YFSETQ, per germline. Incomplete CDR3 DNA: TGCGCCAGCAGTCGCAGGGCTAGCGAAAATGAG. It yields the protein CASSRRASENE. The whole CDR3 sequence is CASSRRASENEQFF.